A single count supports the clone carrying this TCR beta chain. The length of the CDR3 is 14 residues. Trimming shortened V by 2 bases and J by 1 base, and 9 bases separated the two germline ends. Per the germline V gene, CDR1 is SGHRS and CDR2 is YFSETQ. Authors' data handling: Amplifying reference gene primers gave estimates of nucleated cell counts. Only in-frame clones appear in the TCRdb table, and some are missing; sequencing was by immunoSEQ multiplex PCR. V and J calls and clone size are copied from that table; D and trimming were computed from the DNA. Here the sample spans 200,000 to 250,000 clones, about nine tenths being singletons. Grouping used clinical history reported by participants in a survey and questionnaire. This sample is drawn from a study of blood T cell repertoires in COVID-19. Whole-study context: Sources were T cells, B-cell-depleted T cells, or PBMCs; the material itself was cDNA or gDNA.

The TCR comes from a woman aged 25 to 39 who had recovered from COVID-19. The rearrangement links TRBV5-1 to TRBJ1-1; no clear D gene. Sample: PBMCs or T cells enriched from blood (not recorded which). The DNA of the CDR3 is TGCGCCAGCAGCTTCTCAGATACGAACACTGAAGCTTTCTTT. Protein: CASSFSDTNTEAFF.